This section outlines one TCR beta chain sequence together with its context. This table comes from immunoSEQ multiplex PCR, and its TCRdb copy is limited to in-frame clones, with some not included. Among some 350,000 clones listed, about nine tenths were seen once. The data were taken from a study of cytomegalovirus exposure and HLA in healthy donors. From germline, CDR1 is LGHNA and CDR2 YSLEER. The CDR3 totals 16 residues. Trimming cost V 1 base and J 1 base; bases outside gene matches: 4. This chain uses TRBV4-3 with TRBJ2-1, with 7 positions matching TRBD2. This TCR derives from a woman aged 25 to 39 in good health and CMV-seropositive. Sequencing was carried out using PBMCs. CDR3 bases: TGCGCCAGCAGCCAAGTAATGCGGGGGTCCTACAATGAGCAGTTCTTC. Translation gives CASSQVMRGSYNEQFF.